The T cell receptor (beta chain) under discussion was sequenced for a study of PD-L1 blockade in urothelial cancer. The overall study: Starting around 2014, patients were given atezolizumab (1,200 mg intravenously every 3 weeks).

Into every PCR, synthetic TCR analog templates were spiked. Clones were sequenced by immunoSEQ multiplex PCR, and TCRdb holds only the in-frame ones, with some missing. The sample shows 60,000 to 75,000 clones, roughly 86% of them seen only once. Study results and caveats: Improved survival was predicted by pretreatment blood TCR clonality below the median.

Noted time point: pretreatment peripheral blood. This clone has only one observation. The antigen is undetermined. The CDR3 is made up of 13 amino acids. CDR1 is SGHDT and CDR2 is YYEEEE in the germline V gene. V was cut by 4 bases and J by 10 bases, with 17 bases left in between. This clonotype was obtained from a man aged 60 to 69 with urothelial cancer. Specimen: PBMCs, collected around atezolizumab (anti-PD-L1) treatment. The chain joins TRBV5-6 to TRBJ1-1, with no clear D. The DNA of the CDR3 is TGTGCCAGCAGCCGAGGGCCGGACCTGGCAGCTTTCTTT. Its protein is CASSRGPDLAAFF.